Sequencing of this T cell receptor (beta chain) was carried out in a study of T cell responses to AZD1222 COVID-19 vaccine. CDR3 length: 13 residues. Trimming stripped 2 bases from V and 4 bases from J, with 8 bases between. Germline V CDR1 and CDR2: KGHSH, LQKENI. Data came from immunoSEQ multiplex PCR; TCRdb stores just in-frame clones and leaves some out. The sample consists of around 130,000 clones, 85% to 95% of them appearing once. This sequence was found in an adult in good health. V is TRBV18 and J is TRBJ2-5; tentatively, D is TRBD2 (6 bases). This specimen was peripheral blood, taken on day 0 of AZD1222 vaccination. CDR3 nucleotide sequence: TGTGCCAGCTCACCAGGGGGAGGAGAGACCCAGTACTTC. Translated, it gives CASSPGGGETQYF.